This is a list of T cell receptor beta chains from one sample in a study of tumor-infiltrating lymphocytes in primary liver carcinoma. In TCRdb, the multiplex PCR reads were re-called with MiXCR into one record per CDR3 protein. Among more than 95,000 distinct CDR3 sequences, approximately 64% were seen once, and the ten largest hold roughly 8%. Sample: liver tumor tissue from sampling region 3. These receptors originate from a woman aged 55-70 years with primary liver carcinoma and hepatitis B virus infection. The CDR3 runs from the conserved cysteine through the conserved F or W. The D gene is left open where the match is weak. Clone size appears in some rows only: once, few, many, or a class for an expanded clone.

J | D | V | size | CDR3 | DNA
TRBJ2-7 | . | TRBV12-3/TRBV12-4 | many | CASSLRETLYEQYF | TGTGCCAGCAGTTTACGGGAAACTCTGTACGAGCAGTACTTC
TRBJ2-7 | TRBD2 | TRBV15 | . | CATSRVAGISYEQYF | TGTGCCACCAGCAGAGTAGCGGGGATATCCTACGAGCAGTACTTC
TRBJ2-7 | TRBD2 | TRBV4-2 | . | CASSLGLTGANEQYF | TGTGCCAGCAGCCTGGGACTAACGGGAGCCAACGAGCAATACTTC
TRBJ1-2 | . | TRBV28 | . | CASSSSTSALYAYTF | TGTGCCAGCAGTTCCTCGACATCAGCCCTCTATGCTTACACCTTC
TRBJ2-3 | . | TRBV11-2 | . | CAGSLEFVGTDTQYF | TGTGCCGGCAGCTTAGAGTTTGTAGGGACAGATACGCAGTATTTT
TRBJ1-2 | . | TRBV12-3/TRBV12-4 | . | CAASNMSGVGGYTF | TGTGCTGCCTCCAACATGAGTGGGGTCGGGGGCTACACCTTC
TRBJ2-3 | . | TRBV20-1 | . | CSAPRLSPWPDTQYF | TGCAGTGCCCCGAGACTATCCCCGTGGCCAGATACGCAGTATTTT
TRBJ2-7 | . | TRBV6-6 | . | CASCEQGTSYEPYF | TGTGCCAGCTGCGAACAGGGTACGAGTTACGAGCCGTACTTC
TRBJ2-7 | TRBD1 | TRBV28 | many | CASSLPGQGYEQYF | TGTGCCAGCAGTCTCCCGGGACAGGGCTACGAGCAGTACTTC
TRBJ2-7 | TRBD1 | TRBV5-4 | . | CASSVRQGGYGQYF | TGTGCCAGCAGCGTTAGACAGGGGGGTTACGGGCAGTACTTC
TRBJ2-1 | . | TRBV5-6 | . | CVSSAGLLGQFF | TGTGTCAGCAGCGCAGGGTTGCTTGGGCAGTTCTTC
TRBJ2-5 | . | TRBV7-8 | . | CASRLDQETQYF | TGTGCCAGCAGATTGGACCAAGAAACCCAGTACTTC
TRBJ2-3 | . | TRBV5-4 | . | CASSTPTLDTQYF | TGTGCCAGCAGCACCCCGACCCTCGATACGCAGTATTTT
TRBJ2-7 | TRBD1 | TRBV11-3 | . | CASSPGTGGKYKQYF | TGTGCTAGCAGCCCCGGGACAGGGGGCAAGTACAAGCAGTACTTC
TRBJ2-5 | . | TRBV11-2 | many | CVSSVGPRGETQYF | TGTGTCAGCAGTGTTGGACCCAGGGGTGAGACCCAGTACTTC
TRBJ2-4 | . | TRBV11-2 | . | CASSRTPARGPKNIQYF | TGTGCCAGCAGCCGCACCCCGGCCAGGGGCCCGAAAAACATTCAGTACTTC
TRBJ2-5 | . | TRBV6-6 | many | CASSQDYGGTQYF | TGTGCCAGCAGTCAAGACTATGGTGGGACCCAGTACTTC
TRBJ2-1 | TRBD1 | TRBV6-1 | . | CAGSCRDSKSSYNEQFF | TGTGCCGGCAGTTGTCGGGACAGCAAAAGCTCCTACAATGAGCAGTTCTTC
TRBJ2-5 | . | TRBV29-1 | . | CSGASEIQYF | TGCAGCGGCGCATCAGAGATCCAGTACTTT
TRBJ2-3 | . | TRBV6-2/TRBV6-3 | many | CASSAAGIPTDTQYF | TGTGCCAGCAGTGCGGCAGGTATCCCAACAGATACGCAGTATTTT
TRBJ2-5 | . | TRBV6-2/TRBV6-3 | many | CASSRLTGFQETQYF | TGTGCCAGCAGTCGTTTAACAGGGTTCCAAGAGACCCAGTACTTC
TRBJ2-7 | TRBD1 | TRBV6-6 | many | CASSYRTGLGYEQYF | TGTGCCAGCAGTTACAGGACAGGGTTAGGGTACGAGCAGTACTTC
TRBJ2-3 | . | TRBV11-2 | few | CASSPERGGYSGRADTQYF | TGTGCCAGCAGCCCCGAGAGGGGGGGATATAGCGGCCGCGCTGATACGCAGTATTTT
TRBJ2-3 | . | TRBV30 | . | CAWAPSTDTQYF | TGTGCCTGGGCCCCCAGCACAGATACGCAGTACTTT
TRBJ1-1 | . | TRBV11-2 | . | CASSFRHLNTDAFF | TGTGCCAGCAGCTTTAGACACTTGAACACTGATGCTTTCTTT
TRBJ2-6 | TRBD1 | TRBV10-3 | . | CVISGGQARANVMTF | TGTGTCATCAGCGGAGGACAGGCCCGGGCCAACGTCATGACTTTC
TRBJ2-3 | . | TRBV6-2/TRBV6-3 | . | CASSCGGSTETQYF | TGTGCCAGCAGTTGCGGCGGCAGCACAGAAACGCAGTATTTT
TRBJ2-2 | TRBD2 | TRBV5-1 | . | CASSRTSGSTGELFF | TGCGCCAGCAGCCGGACTAGCGGGAGCACCGGGGAGCTGTTTTTT
TRBJ2-5 | . | TRBV6-6 | many | CASSYQAHQETQYF | TGTGCCAGCAGTTATCAGGCTCACCAAGAGACCCAGTACTTC
TRBJ2-1 | . | TRBV7-2 | . | CACSIPGPAANEQFF | TGTGCCTGCAGCATACCGGGACCCGCCGCCAATGAGCAGTTCTTC
TRBJ2-2 | . | TRBV29-1 | many | CSVYAGTGELFF | TGCAGCGTTTATGCGGGAACCGGGGAGCTGTTTTTT
TRBJ2-5 | . | TRBV5-1 | many | CASSLGSGETQYF | TGCGCCAGCAGCTTAGGATCCGGCGAGACCCAGTACTTC
TRBJ1-1 | . | TRBV6-5 | few | CASSYGEENTEAFF | TGTGCCAGCAGTTACGGCGAGGAGAACACTGAAGCTTTCTTT
TRBJ2-7 | . | TRBV6-6 | . | CVSSYRGLRSKGQYF | TGTGTCAGCAGTTACCGGGGGCTACGTAGTAAAGGGCAGTACTTC
TRBJ2-1 | . | TRBV29-1 | . | CGVDLGGRGNEQFF | TGCGGCGTTGACCTGGGAGGTAGGGGAAATGAGCAGTTTTTC
TRBJ2-7 | . | TRBV20-1 | . | CSAREGHSYEQYF | TGCAGTGCTAGGGAGGGACACTCCTACGAGCAGTACTTC
TRBJ1-4 | . | TRBV11-2 | once | CASSPWPATNEKLFF | TGTGCCAGCAGCCCGTGGCCCGCAACCAATGAAAAACTGTTTTTT
TRBJ2-2 | . | TRBV28 | . | CASSQGGGNTGELFF | TGTGCCAGCAGTCAGGGAGGTGGAAACACCGGGGAGCTGTTTTTT
TRBJ2-5 | TRBD2 | TRBV28 | few | CASSPATSGRIKTQYF | TGTGCCAGCAGTCCCGCTACTAGCGGGAGAATCAAGACCCAGTACTTC
TRBJ2-5 | TRBD2 | TRBV11-3 | . | CASNSGGLAVPLTFQETQYF | TGTGCCAGCAACTCAGGGGGACTAGCGGTACCCCTCACCTTCCAAGAGACCCAGTACTTC
TRBJ2-5 | . | TRBV25-1 | . | CASSDAMGSDQETQYF | TGTGCCAGCAGTGATGCCATGGGGAGCGATCAAGAGACCCAGTACTTC